This record looks at one T cell receptor beta chain sequence and its context. What it binds is unknown. The sample is drawn from a study of radiotherapy plus CTLA-4 blockade in lung cancer. Regarding the study as a whole: TCR clones of tumor origin grew in blood after radiotherapy plus ipilimumab. Reportedly, early blood T cell clone dynamics best predicted response, with interferon-beta.

Generated by immunoSEQ multiplex PCR, the TCRdb table keeps only in-frame clones and is missing some. The table includes about 99,000 clones, about 90% detected once. Focal radiation was given together with CTLA-4 blockade (ipilimumab) to patients with chemo-refractory metastatic non-small-cell lung cancer. This clonotype was sampled from a human donor with non-small cell lung cancer that progressed on radiotherapy plus ipilimumab. The input for sequencing was peripheral blood, taken from a patient treated with radiotherapy plus ipilimumab.

The CDR3 DNA reads as TGCGCCAGCAGCTTGGAAGGTGTGGATACGCAGTATTTT. This encodes CASSLEGVDTQYF. This chain connects TRBV5-1 to TRBJ2-3; D remains unclear. V was pared by 0 bases and J by 6 bases, with 8 bases between. The CDR3 totals 13 residues. Germline V gene lookup returns CDR1 SGHRS and CDR2 YFSETQ.